This TCR beta chain emerged from a study of T-cell reconstitution after alpha-beta-depleted transplantation in children. Unique molecular identifiers were built into the TCRbeta library. TCRdb passed the PCR reads through MiXCR, listing each CDR3 protein once. This sample has a few hundred thousand distinct CDR3 sequences, with roughly 20% found just once. This clonotype was counted a few times. The CDR3 has 14 residues. From germline, CDR1 is ENHRY and CDR2 SYGVKD. Deletions cut 0 bases from V and 2 bases from J, with 6 bases between. The receptor comes from a human donor who donated a stem cell graft to a child with acute myeloid leukemia. Material: PBMCs from the stem cell graft donor, obtained from the stem cell graft. V is TRBV10-3 and J is TRBJ2-3, with TRBD2 as a possible D gene (5 bases). The CDR3 DNA follows: TGTGCCATCAGTGAGTCCCGGGACACAGATACGCAGTATTTT. This codes for CAISESRDTDTQYF.